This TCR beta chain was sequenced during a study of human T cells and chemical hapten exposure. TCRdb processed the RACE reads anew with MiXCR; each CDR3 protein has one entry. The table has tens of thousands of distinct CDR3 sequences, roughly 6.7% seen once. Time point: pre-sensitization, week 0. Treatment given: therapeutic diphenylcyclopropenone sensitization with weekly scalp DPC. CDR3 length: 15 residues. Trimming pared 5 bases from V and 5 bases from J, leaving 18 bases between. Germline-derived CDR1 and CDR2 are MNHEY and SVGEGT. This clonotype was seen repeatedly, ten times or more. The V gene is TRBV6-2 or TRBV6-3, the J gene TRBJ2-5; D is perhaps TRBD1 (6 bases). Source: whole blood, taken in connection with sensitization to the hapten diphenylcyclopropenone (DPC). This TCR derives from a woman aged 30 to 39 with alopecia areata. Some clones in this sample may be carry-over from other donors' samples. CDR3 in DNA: TGTGCCAGCAGTCGGCTGCGACAGGCCAGCGAGACCCAGTACTTC. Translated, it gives CASSRLRQASETQYF.